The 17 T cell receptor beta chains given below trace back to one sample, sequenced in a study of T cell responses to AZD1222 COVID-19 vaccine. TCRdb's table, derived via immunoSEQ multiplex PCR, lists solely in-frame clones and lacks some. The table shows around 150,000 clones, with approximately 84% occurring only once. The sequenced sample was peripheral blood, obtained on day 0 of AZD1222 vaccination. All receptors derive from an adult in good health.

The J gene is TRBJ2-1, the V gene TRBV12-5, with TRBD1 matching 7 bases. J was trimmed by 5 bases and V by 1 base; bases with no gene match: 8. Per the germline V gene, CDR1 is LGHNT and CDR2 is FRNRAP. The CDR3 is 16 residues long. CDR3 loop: CASGLALGQANNEQFF. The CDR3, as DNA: TGTGCTAGTGGTTTGGCTCTAGGACAGGCCAACAATGAGCAGTTCTTC.

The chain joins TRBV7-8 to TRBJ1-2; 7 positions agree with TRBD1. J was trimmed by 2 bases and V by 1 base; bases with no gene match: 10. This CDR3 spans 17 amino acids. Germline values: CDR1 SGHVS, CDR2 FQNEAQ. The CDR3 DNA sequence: TGTGCCAGCAGCTTAGTAAGCAGGGGGAGTAACAACTATGGCTACACCTTC. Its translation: CASSLVSRGSNNYGYTF.

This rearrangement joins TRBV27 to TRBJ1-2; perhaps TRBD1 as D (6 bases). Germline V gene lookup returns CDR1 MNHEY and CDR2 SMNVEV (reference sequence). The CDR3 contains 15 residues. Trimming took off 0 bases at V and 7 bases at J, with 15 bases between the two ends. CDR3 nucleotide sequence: TGTGCCAGCAGTTTATCAGGGACACCGAAGGGTGGCTACACCTTC. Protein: CASSLSGTPKGGYTF.

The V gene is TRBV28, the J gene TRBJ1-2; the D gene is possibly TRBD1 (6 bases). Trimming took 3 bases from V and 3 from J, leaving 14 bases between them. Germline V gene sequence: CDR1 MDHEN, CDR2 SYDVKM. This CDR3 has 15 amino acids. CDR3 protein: CASSLVLPGDYGYTF. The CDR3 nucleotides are TGTGCCAGCAGTTTGGTCCTTCCAGGGGACTATGGCTACACCTTC.

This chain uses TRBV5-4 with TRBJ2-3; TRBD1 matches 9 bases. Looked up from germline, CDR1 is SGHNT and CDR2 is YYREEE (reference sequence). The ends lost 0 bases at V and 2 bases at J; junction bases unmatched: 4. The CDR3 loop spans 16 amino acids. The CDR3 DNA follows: TGTGCCAGCAGCTTGGGGGACAGGGTCCTCACAGATACGCAGTATTTT. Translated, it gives CASSLGDRVLTDTQYF. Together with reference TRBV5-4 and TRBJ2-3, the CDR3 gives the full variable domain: ETGVTQSPTHLIKTRGQQVTLRCSSQSGHNTVSWYQQALGQGPQFIFQYYREEENGRGNFPPRFSGLQFPNYSSELNVNALELDDSALYLCASSLGDRVLTDTQYFGPGTRLTVL.

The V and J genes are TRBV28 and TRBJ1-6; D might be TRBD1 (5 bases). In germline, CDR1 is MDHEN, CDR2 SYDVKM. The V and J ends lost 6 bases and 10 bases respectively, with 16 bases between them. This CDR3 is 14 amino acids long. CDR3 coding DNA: TGTGCCAGCAGGGGGGGGATTACGTTCTCACCCCTCCACTTT. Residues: CASRGGITFSPLHF. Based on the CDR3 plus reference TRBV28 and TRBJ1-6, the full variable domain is DVKVTQSSRYLVKRTGEKVFLECVQDMDHENMFWYRQDPGLGLRLIYFSYDVKMKEKGDIPEGYSVSREKKERFSLILESASTNQTSMYLCASRGGITFSPLHFGNGTRLTVT.

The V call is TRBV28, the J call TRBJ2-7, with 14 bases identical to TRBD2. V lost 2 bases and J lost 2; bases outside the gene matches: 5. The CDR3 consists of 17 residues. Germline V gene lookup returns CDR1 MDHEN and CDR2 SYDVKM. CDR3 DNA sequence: TGTGCCAGCAGTTTAGGGACTAGCGGGGGAAAGACCTACGAGCAGTACTTC. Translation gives CASSLGTSGGKTYEQYF. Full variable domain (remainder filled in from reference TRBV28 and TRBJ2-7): DVKVTQSSRYLVKRTGEKVFLECVQDMDHENMFWYRQDPGLGLRLIYFSYDVKMKEKGDIPEGYSVSREKKERFSLILESASTNQTSMYLCASSLGTSGGKTYEQYFGPGTRLTVT.

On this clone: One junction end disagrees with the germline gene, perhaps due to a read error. The CDR3 coding sequence is TGTGCCAGCAGCCTGGGACGGAACATTGAAGCTTTCTTT. Encoded protein: CASSLGRNIEAFF. The gene calls are TRBV27 and TRBJ1-1, with a weak D call TRBD1 (5 bases). Germline loops: CDR1 MNHEY, CDR2 SMNVEV (reference sequence). The CDR3 has 13 residues.

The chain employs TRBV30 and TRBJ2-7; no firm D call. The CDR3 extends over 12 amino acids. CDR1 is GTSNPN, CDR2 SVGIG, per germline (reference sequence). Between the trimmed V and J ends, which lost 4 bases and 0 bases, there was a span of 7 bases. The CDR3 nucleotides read TGTGCCTGGAAGGGTAGCTCCTACGAGCAGTACTTC. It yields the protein CAWKGSSYEQYF.

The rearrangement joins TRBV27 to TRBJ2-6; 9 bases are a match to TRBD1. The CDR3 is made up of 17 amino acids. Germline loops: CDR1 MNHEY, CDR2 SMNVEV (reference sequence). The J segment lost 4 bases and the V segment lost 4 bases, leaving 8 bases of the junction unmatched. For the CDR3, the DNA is TGTGCCAGCAGTTCCCGGGACAGGGTGGTCGGGGCCAACGTCCTGACTTTC. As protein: CASSSRDRVVGANVLTF. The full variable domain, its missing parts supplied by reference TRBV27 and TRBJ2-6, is EAQVTQNPRYLITVTGKKLTVTCSQNMNHEYMSWYRQDPGLGLRQIYYSMNVEVTDKGDVPEGYKVSRKEKRNFPLILESPSPNQTSLYFCASSSRDRVVGANVLTFGAGSRLTVL.

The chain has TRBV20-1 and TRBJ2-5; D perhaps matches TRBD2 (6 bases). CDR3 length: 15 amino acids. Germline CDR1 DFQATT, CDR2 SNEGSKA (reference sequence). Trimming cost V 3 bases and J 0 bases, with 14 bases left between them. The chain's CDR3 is CSASRLEQYQETQYF. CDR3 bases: TGCAGTGCTAGTAGACTAGAACAGTACCAAGAGACCCAGTACTTC.

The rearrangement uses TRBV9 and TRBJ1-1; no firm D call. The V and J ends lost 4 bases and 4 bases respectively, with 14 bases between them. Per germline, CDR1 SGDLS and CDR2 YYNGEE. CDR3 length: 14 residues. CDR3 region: CASSYSGPGTEAFF. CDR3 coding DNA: TGTGCCAGCAGCTACTCGGGCCCGGGCACTGAAGCTTTCTTT.

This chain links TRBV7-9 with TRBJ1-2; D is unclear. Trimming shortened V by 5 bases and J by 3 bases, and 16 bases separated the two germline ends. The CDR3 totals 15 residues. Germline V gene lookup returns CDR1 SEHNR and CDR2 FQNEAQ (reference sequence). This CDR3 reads CASSQARARDYGYTF. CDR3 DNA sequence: TGTGCCAGCAGCCAAGCGAGAGCGAGGGACTATGGCTACACCTTC.

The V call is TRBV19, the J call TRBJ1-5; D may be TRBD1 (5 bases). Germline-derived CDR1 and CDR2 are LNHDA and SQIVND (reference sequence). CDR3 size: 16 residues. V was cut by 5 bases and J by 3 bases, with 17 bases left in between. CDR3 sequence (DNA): TGTGCCAGTAGTCCGGTCAGGCGGGGGAACAATCAGCCCCAGCATTTT. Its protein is CASSPVRRGNNQPQHF.

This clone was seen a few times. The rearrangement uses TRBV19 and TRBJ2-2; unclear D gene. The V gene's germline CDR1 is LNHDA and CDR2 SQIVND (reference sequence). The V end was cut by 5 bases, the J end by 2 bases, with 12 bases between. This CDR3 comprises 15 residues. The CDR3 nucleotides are TGTGCCAGTAGTGGTAGGGCTCATAACACCGGGGAGCTGTTTTTT. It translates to CASSGRAHNTGELFF.

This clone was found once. The CDR3 sequence: CASSFQLAGTDTQYF. CDR3 bases: TGTGCCAGCAGTTTCCAATTGGCGGGCACAGATACGCAGTATTTT. The chain combines TRBV28 with TRBJ2-3, with D unclear. Germline-derived CDR1 and CDR2 are MDHEN and SYDVKM. CDR3 length: 15 amino acids. Trimming removed 3 bases from V and 1 base from J, with 11 bases in between.

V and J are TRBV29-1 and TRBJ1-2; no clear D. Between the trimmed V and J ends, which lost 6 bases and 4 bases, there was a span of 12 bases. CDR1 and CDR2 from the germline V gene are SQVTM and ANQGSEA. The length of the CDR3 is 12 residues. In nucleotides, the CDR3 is TGCAGCGTGGTTCCTGGGAGCTATGGCTACACCTTC. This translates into CSVVPGSYGYTF.